Listed here are 17 T cell receptor beta chains from one sample, sequenced in a study of T-cell reconstitution after alpha-beta-depleted transplantation in children. Unique molecular identifiers were incorporated into the prepared TCRbeta library. TCRdb fed the PCR reads into MiXCR, producing one record per CDR3 protein. Of 450,000 to 600,000 distinct CDR3 sequences in the sample, roughly 33% are singletons; the top ten hold approximately 2.3%. Here the sequenced sample was PBMCs from the stem cell graft donor, taken from the stem cell graft. These receptors were collected from a human donor who donated a stem cell graft to a child with aplastic anemia.

This clonotype has only a few counts. The CDR3 protein is CATLEERSSYNEQFF. The CDR3 coding sequence is TGTGCCACCCTAGAGGAAAGGAGCTCCTACAATGAGCAGTTCTTC. This chain joins TRBV5-8 and TRBJ2-1; D ambiguous. The CDR3 has 15 residues. Germline values: CDR1 SGHTS, CDR2 YDEGEE. Between the trimmed V and J ends, which lost 9 bases and 0 bases, there was a span of 16 bases.

The chain recombines TRBV6-1 with TRBJ2-7, with D perhaps given as TRBD1 or TRBD2 (5 bases each). Germline V gene lookup returns CDR1 MNHNS and CDR2 SASEGT. Trimming removed 3 bases at V and 2 bases at J, with 11 bases between. The CDR3 extends over 14 amino acids. CDR3 protein: CASSDRGGPYEQYF. The CDR3 DNA follows: TGTGCCAGCAGTGATCGGGGCGGGCCCTACGAGCAGTACTTC.

The chain links TRBV29-1 to TRBJ2-1, with 9 positions matching TRBD2. Germline loops: CDR1 SQVTM, CDR2 ANQGSEA. The V gene end was trimmed by 3 bases and the J gene end by 4 bases; junction bases not matched to a gene: 4. The CDR3 loop spans 14 amino acids. The CDR3 DNA sequence: TGCAGCGTTGAGGCTAGCGGGGCTTACAATGAGCAGTTCTTC. This gives the protein CSVEASGAYNEQFF.

The chain couples TRBV20-1 to TRBJ2-5, with 11 bases that match TRBD2. Looked up from germline, CDR1 is DFQATT and CDR2 is SNEGSKA (reference sequence). J was trimmed by 5 bases and V by 0 bases; bases with no gene match: 11. This CDR3 spans 17 amino acids. The chain's CDR3 is CSARDPTSGRAGETQYF. In nucleotides, the CDR3 is TGCAGTGCTAGAGATCCCACTAGCGGGAGAGCAGGGGAGACCCAGTACTTC.

The chain has TRBV27 and TRBJ2-7; 7 bases are a match to TRBD1. The CDR3 runs 13 residues. Trimming removed 6 bases from V and 6 bases from J; junction bases left unmatched: 8. Germline V gives CDR1 MNHEY, CDR2 SMNVEV (reference sequence). CDR3 region: CASSLDRAAEQYV. CDR3 nucleotide sequence: TGTGCCAGCAGCCTAGACAGGGCGGCCGAGCAGTACGTC.

A remark on this clonotype: One end of the junction is discordant with germline, which a read error may explain. The chain joins TRBV9 to TRBJ2-2, with a possible D match to TRBD2 (6 bases). Germline V gene lookup returns CDR1 SGDLS and CDR2 YYNGEE. The CDR3 spans 15 residues. CDR3 DNA sequence: TGTGCCAGCAGCGGAGGTGGGTTGAACACCGGGGGGCTGTTTTTT. Its translation: CASSGGGLNTGGLFF.

This chain joins TRBV4-3 and TRBJ2-7; D might be TRBD2 (6 bases). The CDR3 contains 14 residues. Germline lookup yields CDR1 LGHNA and CDR2 YSLEER. The V gene lost 4 bases and the J gene lost 6 bases, with 16 bases spanning the gap. The CDR3 here is CASSRSGTPAEQYF. DNA of the CDR3: TGCGCCAGCAGCCGGTCCGGGACTCCGGCCGAGCAGTACTTC.

The rearrangement uses TRBV29-1 and TRBJ2-4; TRBD2 aligns across 13 bases. V was clipped by 4 bases and J by 8 bases; unmatched bases: 8. Per germline, CDR1 SQVTM and CDR2 ANQGSEA. This CDR3 region has 15 residues. This chain's CDR3 is CSVGTSGRRSDIQYF. The CDR3 DNA is TGCAGCGTTGGGACTAGCGGGAGACGGTCAGACATTCAGTACTTC.

This clonotype was seen only a few times. The gene calls are TRBV6-2 or TRBV6-3 and TRBJ2-7; TRBD2 matches 9 bases. The CDR3 is 16 residues long. Germline V CDR1 and CDR2: MNHEY, SVGEGT. V dropped 5 bases and J dropped 6; count of bases not matched to a gene: 14. The CDR3: CASSPGGRLAGTEQYV. The CDR3 region has the DNA TGTGCCAGCAGTCCCGGGGGTCGGCTAGCGGGAACCGAGCAGTACGTC.

This clonotype was seen many times. This chain links TRBV5-1 with TRBJ1-1; 9 positions agree with TRBD1. Germline CDR1 is SGHRS and CDR2 is YFSETQ. Trimming at V came to 1 base and at J to 5 bases, leaving 6 bases not matched to a gene. The CDR3 extends over 15 amino acids. The CDR3 region is CASSLTGGAGTEAFF. The CDR3, as DNA: TGCGCCAGCAGCTTGACAGGGGGCGCGGGGACTGAAGCTTTCTTT.

This clonotype was seen a few times. This rearrangement joins TRBV4-1 to TRBJ1-2; a possible D gene is TRBD1 (6 bases). The germline gives CDR1 MGHRA, CDR2 YSYEKL. Trimming removed 0 bases from V and 4 bases from J, with 12 bases in between. The CDR3 totals 15 residues. CDR3 protein: CASSQDFQGTYGYTF. The CDR3, as DNA: TGCGCCAGCAGCCAAGATTTCCAGGGGACCTATGGCTACACCTTC.

The J gene is TRBJ2-5, the V gene TRBV5-6; possible D gene TRBD2, 6 bases. The length of the CDR3 is 14 residues. Looked up from germline, CDR1 is SGHDT and CDR2 is YYEEEE. V was pared by 4 bases and J by 5 bases, with 15 bases between. Here the CDR3 reads CASSHTSYGETQYF. DNA of the CDR3: TGTGCCAGCAGCCACACTAGCTACGGGGAGACCCAGTACTTC.

The rearrangement uses TRBV20-1 and TRBJ1-3; weak D call: TRBD1 (5 bases). V was pared by 0 bases and J by 3 bases, with 12 bases between. CDR1 and CDR2 from the germline V gene are DFQATT and SNEGSKA (reference sequence). The CDR3 is 15 amino acids. CDR3 sequence: CSARDHAGGGNTIYF. CDR3 nucleotides: TGCAGTGCTAGAGATCACGCGGGGGGTGGAAACACCATATATTTT.

The chain couples TRBV27 to TRBJ1-1; D gene ambiguous. The CDR3 sequence is 16 residues long. In germline, CDR1 is MNHEY, CDR2 SMNVEV (reference sequence). The germline V and J ends were trimmed by 6 bases and 4 bases, with 21 bases remaining between them. The CDR3 DNA is TGTGCCAGCAGCCCCCGGGCCAAACAGTGGCCCACTGAAGCTTTCTTT. Translation gives CASSPRAKQWPTEAFF.

This clonotype was seen more than once but under ten times. This sequence joins TRBV6-5 and TRBJ2-3; 11 nucleotides agree with TRBD2. Germline V gene lookup returns CDR1 MNHEY and CDR2 SVGAGI. CDR3 length equals 16 residues. The V and J ends lost 1 base and 5 bases, in that order; junction bases with no gene match: 5. CDR3 amino acids: CASSYFSGRAGDTQYF. The CDR3 DNA sequence: TGTGCCAGCAGTTACTTTAGCGGGAGGGCCGGAGATACGCAGTATTTT.

In this sample, this clonotype turned up a few times. The DNA for the CDR3 is TGTGCCAGCAGTGAAGCGGGACAGGGCTTCTATGGCTACACCTTC. This translates into CASSEAGQGFYGYTF. The V and J genes are TRBV6-1 and TRBJ1-2, with 9 bases fitting TRBD1. The CDR3 spans 15 residues. V was pared by 0 bases and J by 4 bases, with 3 bases of the junction left unmatched. Looked up from germline, CDR1 is MNHNS and CDR2 is SASEGT.

The chain couples TRBV4-3 to TRBJ2-1; TRBD2 matches at 8 bases. Trimming at V came to 0 bases and at J to 9 bases, leaving 7 bases not matched to a gene. The germline V gene encodes CDR1 LGHNA and CDR2 YSLEER. This CDR3 is built from 15 residues. The CDR3 sequence: CASSQEETSVVEQFF. In DNA form, the CDR3 reads TGCGCCAGCAGCCAAGAGGAGACTAGCGTCGTTGAGCAGTTCTTC.